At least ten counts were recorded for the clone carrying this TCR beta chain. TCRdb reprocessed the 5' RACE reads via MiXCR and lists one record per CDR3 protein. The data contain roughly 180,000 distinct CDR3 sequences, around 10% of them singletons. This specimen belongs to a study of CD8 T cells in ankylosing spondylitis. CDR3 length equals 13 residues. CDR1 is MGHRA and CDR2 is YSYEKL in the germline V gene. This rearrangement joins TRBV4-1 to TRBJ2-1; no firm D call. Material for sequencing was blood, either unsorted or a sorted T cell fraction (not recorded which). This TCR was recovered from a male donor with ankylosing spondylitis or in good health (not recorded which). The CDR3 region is CLMAMESDNEQFF. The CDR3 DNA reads TGCTTGATGGCGATGGAAAGCGACAATGAGCAGTTCTTC.